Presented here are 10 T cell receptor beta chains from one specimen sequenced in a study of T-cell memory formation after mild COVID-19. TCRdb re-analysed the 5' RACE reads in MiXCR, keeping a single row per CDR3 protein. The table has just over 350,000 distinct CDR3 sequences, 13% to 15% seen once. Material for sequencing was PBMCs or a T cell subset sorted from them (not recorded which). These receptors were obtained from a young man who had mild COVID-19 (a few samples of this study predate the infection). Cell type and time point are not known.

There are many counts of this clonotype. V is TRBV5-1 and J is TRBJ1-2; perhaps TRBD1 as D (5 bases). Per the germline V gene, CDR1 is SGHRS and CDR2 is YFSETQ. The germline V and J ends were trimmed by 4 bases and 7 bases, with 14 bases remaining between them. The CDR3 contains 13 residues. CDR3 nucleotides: TGCGCCAGCAGCGATCAGGGAGGGGTTGGCTACACCTTC. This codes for CASSDQGGVGYTF.

The CDR3 DNA is TGCGCCAGCAGCCAAGAGGAGACTAGCGGGGGGTCCACAGATACGCAGTATTTT. This sequence encodes CASSQEETSGGSTDTQYF. This chain links TRBV4-1 with TRBJ2-3; 13 nucleotides match TRBD2. V gave up 0 bases and J gave up 2 bases; unmatched junction bases: 5. The germline V gene encodes CDR1 MGHRA and CDR2 YSYEKL. This CDR3 has 18 residues.

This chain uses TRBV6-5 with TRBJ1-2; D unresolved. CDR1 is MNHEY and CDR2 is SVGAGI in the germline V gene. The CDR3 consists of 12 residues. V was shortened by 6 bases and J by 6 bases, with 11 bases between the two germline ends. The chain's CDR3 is CASRNPENGYTF. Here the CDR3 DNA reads TGTGCCAGCAGAAATCCGGAAAATGGCTACACCTTC.

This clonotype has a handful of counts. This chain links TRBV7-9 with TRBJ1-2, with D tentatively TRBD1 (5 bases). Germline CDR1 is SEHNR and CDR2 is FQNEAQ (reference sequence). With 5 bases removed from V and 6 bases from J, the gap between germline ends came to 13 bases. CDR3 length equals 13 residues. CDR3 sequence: CASSPPGPHGYTF. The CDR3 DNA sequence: TGTGCCAGCAGCCCCCCAGGGCCTCATGGCTACACCTTC.

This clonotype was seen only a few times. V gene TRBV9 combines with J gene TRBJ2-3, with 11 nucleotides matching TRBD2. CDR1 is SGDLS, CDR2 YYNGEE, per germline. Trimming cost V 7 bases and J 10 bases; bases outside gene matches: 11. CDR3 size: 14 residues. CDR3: CASGSGGALVAQYF. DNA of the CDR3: TGTGCCAGCGGTAGCGGGGGGGCTCTCGTCGCGCAGTATTTT.

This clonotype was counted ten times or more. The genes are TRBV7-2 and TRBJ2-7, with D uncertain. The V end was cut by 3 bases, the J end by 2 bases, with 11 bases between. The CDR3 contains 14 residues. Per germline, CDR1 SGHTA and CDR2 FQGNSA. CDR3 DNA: TGTGCCAGCAGCTTCGAGGCAGCTACCTACGAGCAGTACTTC. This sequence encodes CASSFEAATYEQYF.

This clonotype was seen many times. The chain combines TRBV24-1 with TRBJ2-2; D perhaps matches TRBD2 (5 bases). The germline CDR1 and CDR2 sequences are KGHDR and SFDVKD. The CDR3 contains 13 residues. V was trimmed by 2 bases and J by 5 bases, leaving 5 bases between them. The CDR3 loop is CATSDWETGELFF. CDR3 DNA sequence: TGTGCCACCAGTGATTGGGAGACCGGGGAGCTGTTTTTT.

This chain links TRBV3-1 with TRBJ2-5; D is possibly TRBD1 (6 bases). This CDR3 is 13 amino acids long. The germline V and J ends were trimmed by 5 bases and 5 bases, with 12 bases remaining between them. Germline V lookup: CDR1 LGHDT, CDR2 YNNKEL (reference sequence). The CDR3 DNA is TGTGCCAGCAGCACGGACAGAAGGGAGACCCAGTACTTC. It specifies CASSTDRRETQYF.

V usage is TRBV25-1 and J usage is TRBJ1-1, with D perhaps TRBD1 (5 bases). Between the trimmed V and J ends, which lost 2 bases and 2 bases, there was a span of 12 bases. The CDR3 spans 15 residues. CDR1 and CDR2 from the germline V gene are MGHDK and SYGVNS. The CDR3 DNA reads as TGTGCCAGCAGTGAAGCGTCGAGGGGCAACACTGAAGCTTTCTTT. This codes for CASSEASRGNTEAFF.

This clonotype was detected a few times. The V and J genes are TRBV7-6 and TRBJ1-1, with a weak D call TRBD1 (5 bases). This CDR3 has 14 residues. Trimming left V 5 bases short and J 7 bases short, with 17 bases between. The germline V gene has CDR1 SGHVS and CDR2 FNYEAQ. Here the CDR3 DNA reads TGTGCCAGCAGCACCCCGGGGGGTAATAGTGAAGCTTTCTTT. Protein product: CASSTPGGNSEAFF.